The source of this TCR beta chain is a study of blood T cell repertoires in COVID-19. The method was immunoSEQ multiplex PCR; TCRdb's version includes in-frame clones alone and lacks a portion of them. The sample holds 120,000 or so clones; approximately 74% are singletons and the top ten take less than 6.5%. From germline, CDR1 is MNHEY and CDR2 SVGAGI. Trimming took off 4 bases at V and 3 bases at J, with 19 bases between the two ends. The CDR3 contains 16 residues. This clonotype was obtained from a man aged 60 to 69 with acute or convalescent COVID-19. Source material: peripheral blood. V and J are TRBV6-5 and TRBJ2-7; a possible D gene is TRBD2 (5 bases). This chain's CDR3 is CASSSAGNGGYYEQYF. The CDR3 bases are TGTGCCAGCAGTTCCGCCGGGAATGGAGGATACTACGAGCAGTACTTC.